What follows are 14 T cell receptor beta chains derived from one specimen sequenced in a study of T cell responses to AZD1222 COVID-19 vaccine. Some clones are missing from TCRdb's copy, which holds only in-frame ones; the method was immunoSEQ multiplex PCR. The sample contains 150,000 or so clones, around 86% of which appear only once. The sample here was peripheral blood, taken on day 0 of MenACWY control vaccination. The receptors come from an adult in good health.

V is TRBV18 and J is TRBJ2-7; D tentatively reads TRBD1 or TRBD2 (5 bases each). This CDR3 has 14 amino acids. Between the trimmed V and J ends, which lost 4 bases and 5 bases, there was a span of 15 bases. Germline V gene sequence: CDR1 KGHSH, CDR2 LQKENI. The CDR3 bases are TGTGCCAGCTCACTTGGGACCGCCCCAAACGAGCAGTACGTC. Protein product: CASSLGTAPNEQYV.

The V call is TRBV28, the J call TRBJ2-3; 10 positions match TRBD1. V was clipped by 5 bases and J by 3 bases; unmatched bases: 8. Germline CDR1 and CDR2: MDHEN and SYDVKM. The CDR3 covers 16 residues. The CDR3 DNA sequence: TGTGCCAGCAGTATCCCGGGACAGGGGCGGACAGATACGCAGTATTTT. This codes for CASSIPGQGRTDTQYF. Variable domain in full (rest from reference TRBV28 and TRBJ2-3): DVKVTQSSRYLVKRTGEKVFLECVQDMDHENMFWYRQDPGLGLRLIYFSYDVKMKEKGDIPEGYSVSREKKERFSLILESASTNQTSMYLCASSIPGQGRTDTQYFGPGTRLTVL.

This rearrangement joins TRBV4-2 to TRBJ2-6, with D maybe TRBD1 (5 bases). CDR1 and CDR2 (germline): LGHNA, YNFKEQ. There are 17 residues in the CDR3. Between the trimmed V and J ends, which lost 1 base and 0 bases, there was a span of 10 bases. The CDR3 is CASSQGTGNSGANVLTF. The CDR3 bases are TGTGCCAGCAGCCAAGGTACAGGAAACTCTGGGGCCAACGTCCTGACTTTC.

This clone has more than one count but fewer than ten. The J gene is TRBJ1-4, the V gene TRBV18; D is possibly TRBD1 (5 bases). The CDR3 extends over 13 amino acids. V shed 4 bases and J shed 8 bases, with 11 bases lying between them. Germline values: CDR1 KGHSH, CDR2 LQKENI. The CDR3 here is CASSQGLYEKLFF. The DNA of the CDR3 is TGTGCCAGCTCACAGGGACTGTACGAAAAACTGTTTTTT.

V and J are TRBV7-8 and TRBJ1-2; D remains unclear. The CDR3 extends over 13 amino acids. Germline CDR1 is SGHVS and CDR2 is FQNEAQ. V was cut by 0 bases and J by 6 bases, with 8 bases left in between. The CDR3 nucleotides read TGTGCCAGCAGCTTAGCAGGGTTTGATGGCTACACCTTC. Its protein is CASSLAGFDGYTF.

The chain carries TRBV10-1 and TRBJ2-7; D gene uncertain. Germline assignment: CDR1 WNHNN and CDR2 SYGVQD (reference sequence). The CDR3 is 10 residues long. V lost 5 bases to trimming and J lost 11 bases, with 10 bases between them. The CDR3 DNA sequence: TGCGCCAGCAGTAGTCCCGAAAAGTACGTC. This gives the protein CASSSPEKYV.

The chain couples TRBV5-4 to TRBJ1-3, with TRBD1 as a possible D gene (6 bases). Trimming shortened V by 1 base and J by 4 bases, and 12 bases separated the two germline ends. The CDR3 runs to 15 residues. The germline gives CDR1 SGHNT, CDR2 YYREEE (reference sequence). CDR3 residues: CASSLWGAGGNTIYF. In DNA, the CDR3 is TGTGCCAGCAGCTTGTGGGGGGCAGGCGGAAACACCATATATTTT.

J is TRBJ2-3 and V is TRBV5-6; a weak D match, TRBD1 (5 bases). V lost 4 bases and J 12 bases, leaving 18 bases between the germline ends. The CDR3 is 13 amino acids. CDR1 SGHDT and CDR2 YYEEEE come from the germline V gene. CDR3 residues: CASSQGGPVDQYF. The DNA for the CDR3 is TGTGCCAGCAGCCAGGGTGGGCCAGTAGATCAGTATTTT.

V usage is TRBV4-2 and J usage is TRBJ2-5; D is perhaps TRBD2 (7 bases). The CDR3 spans 15 residues. Trimming removed 0 bases from V and 1 base from J, with 9 bases in between. Per germline, CDR1 LGHNA and CDR2 YNFKEQ. The CDR3 loop is CASSQDRGGQETQYF. CDR3 DNA: TGTGCCAGCAGCCAAGATAGGGGGGGCCAAGAGACCCAGTACTTC.

This chain connects TRBV5-1 to TRBJ2-2; D gene unclear. Trimming pared 1 base from V and 1 base from J, leaving 8 bases between. Germline-derived CDR1 and CDR2 are SGHRS and YFSETQ. CDR3 length equals 15 residues. CDR3 nucleotide sequence: TGCGCCAGCAGCTTGACGACGATGAACACCGGGGAGCTGTTTTTT. Amino acid sequence: CASSLTTMNTGELFF.

This chain joins TRBV10-3 and TRBJ1-5, with D possibly being TRBD1 (6 bases). V was shortened by 3 bases and J by 6 bases, with 12 bases between the two germline ends. CDR1 and CDR2 from the germline V gene are ENHRY and SYGVKD. This CDR3 contains 14 residues. The CDR3 DNA sequence: TGTGCCATCAGTGATGGGGGGCTGGGTCAGCCCCAGCATTTT. It translates to CAISDGGLGQPQHF.

The rearrangement uses TRBV23-1 and TRBJ1-3; the D is unclear. TRBV23-1 is marked as an open reading frame, function uncertain. This CDR3 is built from 15 residues. Trimming shortened V by 4 bases and J by 2 bases, and 12 bases separated the two germline ends. CDR3 nucleotides: TGCGCCAGCAGTCGACCGACCCTCGCTGGAAACACCATATATTTT. Protein: CASSRPTLAGNTIYF.

This clone has only a few counts. The genes are TRBV7-3 and TRBJ1-5; D is undetermined. The CDR3 contains 16 residues. Deletions cut 7 bases from V and 0 bases from J, with 16 bases between. Germline values: CDR1 SGHTA, CDR2 FQGTGA. The CDR3 is CASNLTELYSNQPQHF. CDR3 DNA: TGTGCCAGCAACCTGACGGAACTCTATAGCAATCAGCCCCAGCATTTT.

The chain has TRBV5-4 and TRBJ2-2, with 8 bases fitting TRBD2. The trim removed 6 bases at V and 0 bases at J, leaving 7 bases unmatched. This CDR3 is 16 amino acids long. Germline CDR1 reads SGHNT; CDR2 reads YYREEE (reference sequence). The CDR3 region has the DNA TGTGCCAGCACCCTCATAGCGGGGACGAACACCGGGGAGCTGTTTTTT. Amino acid sequence: CASTLIAGTNTGELFF. Supplemented by reference TRBV5-4 and TRBJ2-2, the full variable domain reads ETGVTQSPTHLIKTRGQQVTLRCSSQSGHNTVSWYQQALGQGPQFIFQYYREEENGRGNFPPRFSGLQFPNYSSELNVNALELDDSALYLCASTLIAGTNTGELFFGEGSRLTVL.